Following are 4 T cell receptor beta chains from one sample sequenced in a study of human T cells and chemical hapten exposure. The time point was: patch test 1, 2 weeks after DPC sensitization. Described treatment: therapeutic diphenylcyclopropenone sensitization with weekly scalp DPC. TCRdb used MiXCR to reprocess the RACE reads, holding one entry per CDR3 protein. The table includes 11,000 to 15,000 distinct CDR3 sequences, 16% detected once. The source was whole blood, collected in connection with sensitization to the hapten diphenylcyclopropenone (DPC). The receptors shown here come from a woman in her 30s with alopecia areata. Some clones in this sample may be carry-over from other donors' samples.

This clonotype was counted ten times or more. The J gene is TRBJ1-1, the V gene TRBV12-3 or TRBV12-4; TRBD1 aligns across 7 bases. The CDR3 totals 14 residues. Trimming removed 7 bases from V and 7 bases from J; junction bases left unmatched: 12. This CDR3 is CASTYSEGAVEAFF. The DNA for the CDR3 is TGTGCCAGCACTTATTCCGAGGGGGCCGTTGAAGCTTTCTTT.

This clonotype came up many times. For the CDR3, the DNA is TGTGCCAGCAGCAATCCTAGGGGTTATAACTATGGCTACACCTTC. It codes for CASSNPRGYNYGYTF. The chain is built from TRBV7-2 and TRBJ1-2; TRBD1 might be the D (5 bases). CDR1 and CDR2 (germline): SGHTA, FQGNSA. The CDR3 totals 15 residues. With 5 bases removed from V and 1 base from J, the gap between germline ends came to 14 bases.

The rearrangement joins TRBV5-1 to TRBJ2-1; 7 bases are a match to TRBD1. CDR3 length: 16 amino acids. Germline CDR1 is SGHRS and CDR2 is YFSETQ. The V segment lost 4 bases and the J segment 4 bases; nucleotides outside the gene matches: 11. The CDR3 spells CASSLVAGGPYNEQFF. CDR3 DNA: TGCGCCAGCAGCCTGGTCGCAGGGGGACCTTACAATGAGCAGTTCTTC.

This clonotype occurred many times. The chain links TRBV27 to TRBJ2-1; 12 positions match TRBD2. V lost 7 bases and J lost 2; bases outside the gene matches: 9. CDR3 length equals 17 residues. Germline V gives CDR1 MNHEY, CDR2 SMNVEV (reference sequence). The DNA of the CDR3 is TGTGCCAGCATGCGATGGTCTAGCGGGGGGGCCTACAATGAGCAGTTCTTC. Translating it yields CASMRWSSGGAYNEQFF.